This T cell receptor beta chain stems from a study of Ad26.COV2.S vaccination and SARS-CoV-2 variants. At the level of the study: Intramuscular Ad26.COV2.S at 5x10^10 or 1x10^11 viral particles.

Only in-frame clones appear in the TCRdb table, and some are missing; sequencing was by immunoSEQ multiplex PCR. The data contain hundreds of thousands of clones, approximately 88% of them seen just once; the ten biggest clones take up around 1.4%. Germline lookup yields CDR1 LGHNA and CDR2 YNFKEQ. CDR3 length: 14 amino acids. V trimming: 3 bases; J trimming: 2 bases; junction bases outside the gene matches: 2. Stated treatment: roughly 19 received Ad26.COV2.S at low or high dose, single or two shots; a few received placebo; per-sample allocation not given. Sample collection was performed on day 63 after the first vaccine or placebo injection. An adult of 18-55 years in Boston served as donor.

This TCR derives from a person between 18 and 65 years old who received the Ad26.COV2.S COVID-19 vaccine or a placebo. The V call is TRBV4-2, the J call TRBJ1-1; 8 positions agree with TRBD1. Sequenced here: peripheral blood, sampled in a trial of Ad26.COV2.S vaccine versus placebo. CDR3 in amino acids: CASSQGQANTEAFF. CDR3 nucleotide sequence: TGTGCCAGCAGCCAGGGACAGGCTAACACTGAAGCTTTCTTT.